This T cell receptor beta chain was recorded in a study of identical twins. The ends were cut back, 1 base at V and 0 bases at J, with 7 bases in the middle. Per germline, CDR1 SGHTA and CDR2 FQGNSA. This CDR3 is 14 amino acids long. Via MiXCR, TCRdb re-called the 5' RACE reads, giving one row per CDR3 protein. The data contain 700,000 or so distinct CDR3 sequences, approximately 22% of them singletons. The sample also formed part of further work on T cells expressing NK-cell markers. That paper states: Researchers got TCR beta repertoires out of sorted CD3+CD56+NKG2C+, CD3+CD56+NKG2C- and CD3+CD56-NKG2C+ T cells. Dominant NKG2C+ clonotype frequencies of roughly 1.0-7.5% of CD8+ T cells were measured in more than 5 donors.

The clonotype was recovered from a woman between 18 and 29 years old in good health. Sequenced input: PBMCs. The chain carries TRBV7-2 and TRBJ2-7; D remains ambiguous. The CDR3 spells CASSLEPGSYEQYF. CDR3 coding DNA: TGTGCCAGCAGCTTAGAGCCGGGCTCCTACGAGCAGTACTTC.